This T cell receptor (beta chain) was sequenced for a study of blood T cells in healthy people across ages. CDR1 and CDR2 (germline): LGHNA, YNFKEQ. V lost 0 bases and J 0 bases, leaving 12 bases between the germline ends. CDR3 length: 16 residues. This clonotype was observed a single time. For the second PCR, which ran for roughly 6 to 11 cycles, a sample-barcoded 5' primer and a J-beta primer mix were used. TCRdb called the 5' RACE reads again in MiXCR, with one record for every CDR3 protein. Found here are 1,500,000 or so distinct CDR3 sequences, approximately 43% of them singletons; the top ten hold 4%.

The sample consisted of blood. This clonotype originated in a woman under 30 in good health. The chain carries TRBV4-2 and TRBJ2-7, with D uncertain. Written as DNA, the CDR3 is TGTGCCAGCAGCCAAGAACGGAGTTCAAGCTCCTACGAGCAGTACTTC. It yields the protein CASSQERSSSSYEQYF.